These 2 T cell receptor beta chains share one sample of origin, sequenced in a study of ipilimumab plus nivolumab after autologous stem cell transplantation. Method: immunoSEQ multiplex PCR; TCRdb's copy keeps in-frame clones and lacks some. This sample carries more than 20,000 clones, over 65% of them seen once, and the ten largest clones take about 18%. Sequenced here: PBMCs, sampled in a trial of ipilimumab plus nivolumab as post-transplant consolidation. The receptors were sampled from a male donor with diffuse large B-cell lymphoma.

This clone is a singleton in its sample. The genes are TRBV7-9 and TRBJ2-5; tentatively, D is TRBD2 (5 bases). Per the germline V gene, CDR1 is SEHNR and CDR2 is FQNEAQ (reference sequence). Trimming pared 1 base from V and 9 bases from J, leaving 12 bases between. The CDR3 spans 13 residues. The CDR3 is CASSLVSEEAQYF. For the CDR3, the DNA is TGTGCCAGCAGCTTAGTCTCCGAGGAGGCCCAGTACTTC.

The V gene is TRBV5-4, the J gene TRBJ1-2, with D hard to call. The V and J ends lost 1 base and 0 bases respectively, with 7 bases between them. Germline-derived CDR1 and CDR2 are SGHNT and YYREEE (reference sequence). The CDR3 sequence is 14 residues long. This CDR3 reads CASSLLVANYGYTF. In DNA form, the CDR3 reads TGTGCCAGCAGCTTGCTGGTAGCTAACTATGGCTACACCTTC.